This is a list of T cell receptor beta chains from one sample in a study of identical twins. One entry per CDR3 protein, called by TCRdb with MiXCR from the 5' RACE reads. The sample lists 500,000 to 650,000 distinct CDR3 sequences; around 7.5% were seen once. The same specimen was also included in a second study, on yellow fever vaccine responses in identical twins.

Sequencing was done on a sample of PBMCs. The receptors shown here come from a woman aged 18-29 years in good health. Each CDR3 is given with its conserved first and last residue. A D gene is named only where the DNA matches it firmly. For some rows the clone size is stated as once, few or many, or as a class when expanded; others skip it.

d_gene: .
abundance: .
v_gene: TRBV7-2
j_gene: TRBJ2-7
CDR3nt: TGTGCCAGCAGAGCCCTTGACACAACCTACGTTGAGCAGTACTTC
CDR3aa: CASRALDTTYVEQYF

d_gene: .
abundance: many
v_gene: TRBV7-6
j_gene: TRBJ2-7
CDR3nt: TGTGCCAGCAGCCTTCGGACGGGAGACGAGCAGTACTTC
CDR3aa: CASSLRTGDEQYF

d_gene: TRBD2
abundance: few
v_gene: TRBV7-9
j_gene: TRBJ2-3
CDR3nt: TGTGCCAGCAGCTTAGGTACTAGCGGGGATTCGGATACGCAGTATTTT
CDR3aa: CASSLGTSGDSDTQYF

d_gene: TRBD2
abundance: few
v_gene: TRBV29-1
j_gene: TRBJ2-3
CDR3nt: TGCAGCGCTGCTAGCGGGAGATTCACAGATACGCAGTATTTT
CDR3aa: CSAASGRFTDTQYF

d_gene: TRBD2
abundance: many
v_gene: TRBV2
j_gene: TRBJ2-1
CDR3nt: TGTGCCGCCGGGACTAGCGGGTCCTGGGGGGAGCAGTTCTTC
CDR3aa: CAAGTSGSWGEQFF

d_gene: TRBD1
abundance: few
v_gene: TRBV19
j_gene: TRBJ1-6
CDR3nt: TGTGCCATTTGGACAGGAAAGGAATGGAATTCACCCCTCCACTTT
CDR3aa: CAIWTGKEWNSPLHF

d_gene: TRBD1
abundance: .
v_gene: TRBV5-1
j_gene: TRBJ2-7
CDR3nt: TGCGCCAGCAGCTTGTTTGGACAGGGCTACTACGAGCAGTACTTC
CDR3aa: CASSLFGQGYYEQYF

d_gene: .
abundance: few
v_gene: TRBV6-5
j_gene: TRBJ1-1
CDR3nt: TGTGCCAGCAGTTACTGGGCTGCCATGAACACTGAAGCTTTCTTT
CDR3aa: CASSYWAAMNTEAFF

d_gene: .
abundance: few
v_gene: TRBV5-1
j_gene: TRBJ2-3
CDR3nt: TGCGCCAGCAGCGCCGCGACCCAGGGGACAGATACGCAGTATTTT
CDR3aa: CASSAATQGTDTQYF

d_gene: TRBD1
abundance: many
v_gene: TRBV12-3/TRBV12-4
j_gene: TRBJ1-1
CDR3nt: TGTGCCAGCAGCCAAGACAGGGCGGTATGGACTGAAGCTTTCTTT
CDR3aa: CASSQDRAVWTEAFF

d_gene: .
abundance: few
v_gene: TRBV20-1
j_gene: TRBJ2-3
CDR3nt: TGCAGTGCTAGAGATAACCCCGGGAGTACAGATACGCAGTATTTT
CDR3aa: CSARDNPGSTDTQYF

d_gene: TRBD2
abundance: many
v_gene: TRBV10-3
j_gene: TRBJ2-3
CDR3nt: TGTGCCATCAGTGAGGGTCTAGCGGGGCTCACAGATACGCAGTATTTT
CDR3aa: CAISEGLAGLTDTQYF

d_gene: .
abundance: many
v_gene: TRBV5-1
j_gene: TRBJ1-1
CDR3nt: TGCGCCAGCAGCTCCGCCGTTGAAGCTTTCTTT
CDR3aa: CASSSAVEAFF

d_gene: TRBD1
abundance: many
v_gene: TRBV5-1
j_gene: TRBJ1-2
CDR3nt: TGCGCCAGCAGCCGGGACAGGGGGAAACTTGGCTACACCTTC
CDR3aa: CASSRDRGKLGYTF

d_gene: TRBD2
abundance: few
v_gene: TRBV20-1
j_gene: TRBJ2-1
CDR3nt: TGCAGTGCTAGTTTTGCGGGACTACCTTACAATGAGCAGTTCTTC
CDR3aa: CSASFAGLPYNEQFF

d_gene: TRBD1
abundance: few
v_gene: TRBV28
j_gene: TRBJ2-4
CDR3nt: TGTGCCAGCAGTTTAGGGACAGGGATGGAGTACTTC
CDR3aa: CASSLGTGMEYF

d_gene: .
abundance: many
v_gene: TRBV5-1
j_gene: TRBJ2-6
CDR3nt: TGCGCCAGCAGCATGGACCCGGGGAAGGCCAACGTCCTGACTTTC
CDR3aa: CASSMDPGKANVLTF

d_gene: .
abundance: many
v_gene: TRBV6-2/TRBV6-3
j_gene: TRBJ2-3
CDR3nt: TGTGCCAGCAGTTACGGCGGGCCCCCAGATACGCAGTATTTT
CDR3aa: CASSYGGPPDTQYF

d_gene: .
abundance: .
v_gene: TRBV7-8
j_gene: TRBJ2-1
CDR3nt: TGTGCCAGCAGCTCGGGGACTTGGAGCTCCTACAATGAGCAGTTCTTC
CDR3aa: CASSSGTWSSYNEQFF

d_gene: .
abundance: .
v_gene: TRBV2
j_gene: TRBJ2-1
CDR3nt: TGTGCCAGCAGTGAAGGTGCCTCCTCCTACAATGAGCAGTTCTTC
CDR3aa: CASSEGASSYNEQFF

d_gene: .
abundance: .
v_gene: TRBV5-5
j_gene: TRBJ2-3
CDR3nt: TGTGCCAGCAGCTGGCGAACTGAAGATACGCAGTATTTT
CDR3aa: CASSWRTEDTQYF

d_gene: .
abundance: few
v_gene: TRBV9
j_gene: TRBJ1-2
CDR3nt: TGTGCCAGCAGCGTAGGAGGAGGGACTAACTATGGCTACACCTTC
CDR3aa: CASSVGGGTNYGYTF

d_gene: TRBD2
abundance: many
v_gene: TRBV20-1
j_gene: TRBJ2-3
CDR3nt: TGCAGTGCTACTAGCGGGAGGACAGATACGCAGTATTTT
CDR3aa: CSATSGRTDTQYF

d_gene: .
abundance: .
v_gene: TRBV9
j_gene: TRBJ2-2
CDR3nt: TGTGCCAGCAGCGCCGCCCCATGGAGCAATGGCGGGGAGCTGTTTTTT
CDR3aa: CASSAAPWSNGGELFF

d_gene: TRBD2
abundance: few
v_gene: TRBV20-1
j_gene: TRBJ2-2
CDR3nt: TGCAGTGCTAGAGCCGGGGGGGGACTAGACCACACCGGGGAGCTGTTTTTT
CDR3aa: CSARAGGGLDHTGELFF

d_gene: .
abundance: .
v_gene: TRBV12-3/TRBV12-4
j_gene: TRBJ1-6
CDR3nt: TGTGCCAGCAGTTCCGAGAATTCACCCCTCCACTTT
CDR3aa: CASSSENSPLHF

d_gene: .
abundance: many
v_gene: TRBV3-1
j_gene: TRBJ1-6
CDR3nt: TGTGCCAGCAGCCCCCGACAGAATGGGGATTCACCCCTCCACTTT
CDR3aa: CASSPRQNGDSPLHF

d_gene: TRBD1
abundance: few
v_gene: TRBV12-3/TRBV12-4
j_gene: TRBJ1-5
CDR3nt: TGTGCCAGCAGCCGATCGGGACAGGGCGATCAGCCCCAGCATTTT
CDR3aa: CASSRSGQGDQPQHF

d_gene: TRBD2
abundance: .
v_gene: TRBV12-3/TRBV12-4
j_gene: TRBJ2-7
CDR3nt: TGTGCCAGCAGTTTACGGCGGGAGCGTCTCTACGAGCAGTACTTC
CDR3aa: CASSLRRERLYEQYF

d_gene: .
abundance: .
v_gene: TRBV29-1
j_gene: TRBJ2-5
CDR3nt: TGCAGCGTTGAGGCCGCTATGGGAGAGACCCAGTACTTC
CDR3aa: CSVEAAMGETQYF

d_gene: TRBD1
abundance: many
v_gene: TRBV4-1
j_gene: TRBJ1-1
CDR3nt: TGCGCCAGCATCGGACAGGGGGCTGTCGGAGCTTTCTTT
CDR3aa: CASIGQGAVGAFF

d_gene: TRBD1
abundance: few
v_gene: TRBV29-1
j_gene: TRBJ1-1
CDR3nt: TGCAGCGTTGAGAGGGGACAGGGAAGCACTGAAGCTTTCTTT
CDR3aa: CSVERGQGSTEAFF

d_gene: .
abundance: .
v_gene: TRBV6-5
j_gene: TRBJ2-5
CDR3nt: TGTGCCAGCAGGACCTCCGTGGGGGCCCAGTACTTC
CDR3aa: CASRTSVGAQYF

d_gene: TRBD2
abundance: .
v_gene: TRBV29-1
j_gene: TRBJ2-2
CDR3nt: TGCAGCGCCTTAGCGGGGGGGCCTTGGACCGGGGAGCTGTTTTTT
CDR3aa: CSALAGGPWTGELFF

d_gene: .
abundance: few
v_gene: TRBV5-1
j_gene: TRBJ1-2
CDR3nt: TGCGCCAGCAGCTTGGAGTCAGCTATTGGTGGCTACACCTTC
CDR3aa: CASSLESAIGGYTF